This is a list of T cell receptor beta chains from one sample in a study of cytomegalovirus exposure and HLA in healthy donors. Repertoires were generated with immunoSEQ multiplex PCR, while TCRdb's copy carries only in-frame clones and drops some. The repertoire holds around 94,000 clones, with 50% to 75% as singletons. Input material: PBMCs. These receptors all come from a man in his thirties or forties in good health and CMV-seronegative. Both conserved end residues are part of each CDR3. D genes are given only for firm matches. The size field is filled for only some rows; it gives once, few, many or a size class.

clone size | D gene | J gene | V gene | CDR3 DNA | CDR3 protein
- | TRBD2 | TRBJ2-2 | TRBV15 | TGTGCCACCAGCAGGAATAGCGGGGGATTCGGCGGGGAGCTGTTTTTT | CATSRNSGGFGGELFF
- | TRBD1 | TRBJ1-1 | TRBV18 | TGTGCCAGCGCGGGACAGGGGAACACTGAAGCTTTCTTT | CASAGQGNTEAFF
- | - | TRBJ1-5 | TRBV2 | TGTGCCAGCAGTGGACAGATGGGCGCGCCCCAGCATTTT | CASSGQMGAPQHF
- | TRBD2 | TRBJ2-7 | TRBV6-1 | TGTGCCAGCAGTGAACGAACTAGCGGGTACGAGCAGTACTTC | CASSERTSGYEQYF
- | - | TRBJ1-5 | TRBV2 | TGTGCCAGCAGTGTTAAGGGCAACAGGGTAGGCAATCAGCCCCAGCATTTT | CASSVKGNRVGNQPQHF
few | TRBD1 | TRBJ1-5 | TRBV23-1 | TGCGCCAGCAGTCAATCTGGACAGGGAACTCAGCCCCAGCATTTT | CASSQSGQGTQPQHF
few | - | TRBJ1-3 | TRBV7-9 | TGTGCCAGCAGCTTAGGTTCCGGGGGAATGGCTGGAAACACCATATATTTT | CASSLGSGGMAGNTIYF
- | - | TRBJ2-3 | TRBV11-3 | TGTGCCAGCAGCTTAGGGCTGATCCCAGATACGCAGTATTTT | CASSLGLIPDTQYF
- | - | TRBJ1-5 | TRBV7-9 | TGTGCCAGCAGCTTAGGAAGCGGCAATCAGCCCCAGCATTTT | CASSLGSGNQPQHF
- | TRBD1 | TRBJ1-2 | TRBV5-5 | TGTGCCAGCAGCTCGCCGGGACAGGGGTACCCCACCTTC | CASSSPGQGYPTF
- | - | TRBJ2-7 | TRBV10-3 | TGTGCCATCAGTCGGCGCGGGGGCTTCTCCTACGAGCAGTACTTC | CAISRRGGFSYEQYF
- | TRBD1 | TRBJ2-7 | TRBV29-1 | TGCAGCATCCGGGACAGCCTTTACGAGCAGTACTTC | CSIRDSLYEQYF
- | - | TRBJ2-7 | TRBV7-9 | TGTGCCAGCAGCTTAGGGCAGGGAACCTACGAGCAGTACTTC | CASSLGQGTYEQYF
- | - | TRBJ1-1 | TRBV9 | TGTGCCAGCAGCGTGTGGGGGGACACTGAAGCTTTCTTT | CASSVWGDTEAFF
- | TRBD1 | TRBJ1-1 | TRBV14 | TGTGCCAGCAGCCCTCGGGACAGAAGAAACACTGAAGCTTTCTTT | CASSPRDRRNTEAFF
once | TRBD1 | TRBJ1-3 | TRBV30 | TGTGCCTGGAGTGCGACAGGGAACACCATATATTTT | CAWSATGNTIYF
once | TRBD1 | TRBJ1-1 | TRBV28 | TGTGCCACCCTGGGACAGCCCAACACTGAAGCTTTCTTT | CATLGQPNTEAFF
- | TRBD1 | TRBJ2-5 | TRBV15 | TGTGCCACCAGCAGCCTACCGAGGGACAGCCGGTCGCGGGAGACCCAGTACTTC | CATSSLPRDSRSRETQYF
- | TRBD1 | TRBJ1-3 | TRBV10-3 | TGTGCCATCAGGGGGGACAGCTCTGGAAACACCATATATTTT | CAIRGDSSGNTIYF
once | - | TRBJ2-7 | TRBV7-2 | TGTGCCAGCAGCTCTACCGCCATCTACGAGCAGTACTTC | CASSSTAIYEQYF
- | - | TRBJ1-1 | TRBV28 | TGTGCCAGCAGTTTCGGGGTCACTGAAGCTTTCTTT | CASSFGVTEAFF
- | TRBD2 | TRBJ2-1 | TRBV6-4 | TGTGCCAGCAGTCTCGGACTAGCGGGTATTAACGAGCAGTTCTTC | CASSLGLAGINEQFF
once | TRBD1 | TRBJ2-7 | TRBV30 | TGTGCCTGGCGGGACAGATCCTACGAGCAGTACTTC | CAWRDRSYEQYF
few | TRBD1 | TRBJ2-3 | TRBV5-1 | TGCGCCAGCAGCTTGGGCGGGACAGGGCGCACAGATACGCAGTATTTT | CASSLGGTGRTDTQYF
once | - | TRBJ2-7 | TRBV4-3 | TGCGCCAGCAGCCAAGTTCGCAGCTCCTACGAGCAGTACTTC | CASSQVRSSYEQYF
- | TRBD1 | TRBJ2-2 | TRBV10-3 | TGTGCCATCAGTGAGAGTCAGGGGGCGATGAACACCGGGGAGCTGTTTTTT | CAISESQGAMNTGELFF
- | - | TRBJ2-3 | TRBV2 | TGTGCCAGCAGTCCCCGGGAGAGCCCAGATACGCAGTATTTT | CASSPRESPDTQYF
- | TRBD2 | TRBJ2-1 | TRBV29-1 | TGCAGCGTGGGGACTAGCGGGAGGGGGGAGCAGTTCTTC | CSVGTSGRGEQFF
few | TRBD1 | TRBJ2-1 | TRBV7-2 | TGTGCCAGCAGCCCGGACAGGGGCACTTACAATGAGCAGTTCTTC | CASSPDRGTYNEQFF
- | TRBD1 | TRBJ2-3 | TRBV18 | TGTGCCAGCTCACCTTACCTAGGGGGCTTCACAGATACGCAGTATTTT | CASSPYLGGFTDTQYF
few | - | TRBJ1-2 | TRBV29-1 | TGCAGCGTCCAGGGTGGACGGACCGACGGCTACACCTTC | CSVQGGRTDGYTF
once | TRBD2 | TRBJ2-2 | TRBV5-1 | TGCGCCAGCACCTTCGGGACTAGCGGGAGGAGGGGCACCGGGGAGCTGTTTTTT | CASTFGTSGRRGTGELFF
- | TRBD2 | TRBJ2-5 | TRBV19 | TGTGCCAGTAGTGGTTGGACTAGCGGGGGGAAAGAGACCCAGTACTTC | CASSGWTSGGKETQYF
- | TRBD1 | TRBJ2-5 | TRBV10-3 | TGTGCCATCAGTGCCGGGACAGGGGGGTTGGAGACCCAGTACTTC | CAISAGTGGLETQYF
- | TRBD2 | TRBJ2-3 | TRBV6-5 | TGTGCCAGCAGTTACCAGCGGGGGGGGGATACGCAGTATTTT | CASSYQRGGDTQYF
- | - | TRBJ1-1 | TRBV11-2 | TGTGCCAGTTCCCCCGGGACACGGAACACTGAAGCTTTCTTT | CASSPGTRNTEAFF
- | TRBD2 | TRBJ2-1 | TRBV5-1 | TGCGCCAGCAGCTTGTCACTAGCGGGAGCCCACAATGAGCAGTTCTTC | CASSLSLAGAHNEQFF
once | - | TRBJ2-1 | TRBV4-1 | TGCGCCAGCAGCCAAGACAGGAACAATGAGCAGTTCTTC | CASSQDRNNEQFF
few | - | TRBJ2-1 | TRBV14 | TGTGCCAGCAGCCAAGTCGCAGTATACAATGAGCAGTTCTTC | CASSQVAVYNEQFF
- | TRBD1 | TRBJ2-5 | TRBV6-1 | TGTGCCAGCCACCGGACAGGGGCGGAGACCCAGTACTTC | CASHRTGAETQYF
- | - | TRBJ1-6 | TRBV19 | TGTGCCAGTAGTATAGGATTTAGGGCAGGGATTTCACCCCTCCACTTT | CASSIGFRAGISPLHF
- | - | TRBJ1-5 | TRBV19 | TGTGCCAGCCTACAGGGAGATCAGCCCCAGCATTTT | CASLQGDQPQHF
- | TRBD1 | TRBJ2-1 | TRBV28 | TGTGCCAGCAGTACCTCCGGGACAGGGGGGGTTGAGCAGTTCTTC | CASSTSGTGGVEQFF
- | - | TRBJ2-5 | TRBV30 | TGTGCCTGGACAGGCGGAGGGACCCAGTACTTC | CAWTGGGTQYF
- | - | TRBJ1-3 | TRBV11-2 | TGTGCCAGCAGCTTAAAGGCCAATACAGTTTGGCTATCTGGAAACACCATATATTTT | CASSLKANTVWLSGNTIYF
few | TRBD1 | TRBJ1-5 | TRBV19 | TGTGCCAGTAGTCGTACCGGGACAGGGGGACAGCCCCAGCATTTT | CASSRTGTGGQPQHF
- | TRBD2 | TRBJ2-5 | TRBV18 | TGTGCCAGCTCACCACCACGGACTAGCAGCTCAGAGACCCAGTACTTC | CASSPPRTSSSETQYF
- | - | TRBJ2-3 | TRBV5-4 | TGTGCCAGCAGCCGTCCTACTGAGAGGCGCACAGATACGCAGTATTTT | CASSRPTERRTDTQYF
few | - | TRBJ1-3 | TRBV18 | TGTGCCAGCTCACTGACCCAGGCAGGGGCTGGAAACACCATATATTTT | CASSLTQAGAGNTIYF
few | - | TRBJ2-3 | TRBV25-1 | TGTGCCAGCTCGGAGGGACGAGGAGCAGATACGCAGTATTTT | CASSEGRGADTQYF
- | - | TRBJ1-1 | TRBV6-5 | TGTGCCAGCATCAGGGGACGGGGCACTGAAGCTTTCTTT | CASIRGRGTEAFF
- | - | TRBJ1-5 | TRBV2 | TGTGCCAGCAGGCTGTGGAGGGGTGATCAGCCCCAGCATTTT | CASRLWRGDQPQHF
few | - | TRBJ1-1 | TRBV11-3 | TGTGCCAGCAGCTTTAACAGCAACACTGAAGCTTTCTTT | CASSFNSNTEAFF
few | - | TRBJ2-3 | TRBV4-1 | TGCGCCAGCAGCCAATGGGGGCCTAGCGGCTTGACAGATACGCAGTATTTT | CASSQWGPSGLTDTQYF
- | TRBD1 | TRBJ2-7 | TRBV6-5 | TGTGCCAGCAGTCAGACAGGGATTCCTTACGAGCAGTACTTC | CASSQTGIPYEQYF
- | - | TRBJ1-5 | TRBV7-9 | TGTGCCAGCAGCTTAGTGGGGGGTCAGCCCCAGCATTTT | CASSLVGGQPQHF